The entry that follows covers one T cell receptor beta chain sequence. This record belongs to a study of blood T cell repertoires in COVID-19. Study-wide background: The origin of the acute and convalescent COVID-19 samples was the United States, Italy and Spain. T cells, B-cell-depleted T cells, or PBMCs provided the cDNA or gDNA that served as material.

V shed 6 bases and J 7 bases; nucleotides not matched to a gene: 6. The CDR3 covers 13 residues. Germline V gene sequence: CDR1 MNHNY, CDR2 SVGAGI (reference sequence). Under the authors' procedure: Estimation of nucleated cell counts was performed using reference gene primer amplification. Some clones are missing from TCRdb's copy, which holds only in-frame ones; the method was immunoSEQ multiplex PCR. V and J calls and clone size are as listed in that table; D and trimming were resolved from the DNA. The table shows around 100,000 clones, with roughly 85% occurring only once. This chain links TRBV6-6 with TRBJ1-2, with 9 bases fitting TRBD1. The sample comprised peripheral blood. The clonotype was recovered from a man aged 50-60 years with active COVID-19. CDR3 DNA: TGTGCCAGCAGACTTGGGACAGGGTCTGGCTACACCTTC. Translated: CASRLGTGSGYTF.